This T cell receptor beta chain was identified during a study of T-cell reconstitution after alpha-beta-depleted transplantation in children. This clonotype was seen a handful of times. CDR3 length: 14 residues. Trimming stripped 0 bases from V and 1 base from J, with 7 bases between. From germline, CDR1 is SGHRS and CDR2 YFSETQ. Preparation of the TCRbeta library used unique molecular identifiers. Each CDR3 protein is one row after TCRdb ran MiXCR on the PCR reads. The table records around 530,000 distinct CDR3 sequences, 32% of them present only once. The chain is built from TRBV5-1 and TRBJ1-1, with D uncertain. Sequencing was performed on PBMCs from the stem cell graft donor, taken from the stem cell graft. This TCR was recovered from a human donor who donated a stem cell graft to a child with aplastic anemia. The CDR3 is CASSLDTRNTEAFF. The CDR3 DNA reads TGCGCCAGCAGCTTGGACACTCGGAACACTGAAGCTTTCTTT.